The 3 T cell receptor beta chains below were found in one sample sequenced in a study of T cells in Graves' hyperthyroidism and ophthalmopathy. Amplification of TCR beta CDR3 regions was performed using RNA transcripts as template. HTBI primers were the set used in a first-round RT-PCR of the TCR CDR3. TCRdb recomputed calls from the multiplex PCR reads with MiXCR, one row per CDR3 protein. Here the sample spans under 300,000 distinct CDR3 sequences, 20% to 25% being singletons. The source material was blood. The receptors were sampled from a middle-aged man with Graves' hyperthyroidism that later progressed to Graves' ophthalmopathy.

This clonotype was recorded once. The chain uses TRBV15 and TRBJ1-2; no definite D call. This CDR3 has 13 amino acids. Germline V gene sequence: CDR1 LNHNV, CDR2 YYDKDF (reference sequence). V shed 0 bases and J shed 12 bases, with 14 bases lying between them. The CDR3 DNA reads as TGTGCCACCAGCAGAGATCTACAGTCTAAACACACCTTC. Protein: CATSRDLQSKHTF.

This clonotype was picked up one time. CDR3 region: CSAIRGPGELFF. In DNA, the CDR3 is TGCAGTGCTATCAGGGGGCCCGGGGAGCTGTTTTTT. The chain combines TRBV20-1 with TRBJ2-2, with 8 bases aligning to TRBD1. Germline V CDR1 and CDR2: DFQATT, SNEGSKA (reference sequence). The CDR3 has 12 residues. Trimming cost V 4 bases and J 6 bases; bases outside gene matches: 1.

This clonotype was recorded a few times. This chain joins TRBV6-1 and TRBJ2-5; 9 positions match TRBD1. This CDR3 region has 15 residues. With V trimmed by 6 bases and J by 4 bases, 9 bases remained unmatched. Germline CDR1 MNHNS, CDR2 SASEGT. The CDR3 DNA follows: TGTGCCAGCAGGCGCGACACAGGGGGCGCAGAGACCCAGTACTTC. Protein sequence: CASRRDTGGAETQYF.